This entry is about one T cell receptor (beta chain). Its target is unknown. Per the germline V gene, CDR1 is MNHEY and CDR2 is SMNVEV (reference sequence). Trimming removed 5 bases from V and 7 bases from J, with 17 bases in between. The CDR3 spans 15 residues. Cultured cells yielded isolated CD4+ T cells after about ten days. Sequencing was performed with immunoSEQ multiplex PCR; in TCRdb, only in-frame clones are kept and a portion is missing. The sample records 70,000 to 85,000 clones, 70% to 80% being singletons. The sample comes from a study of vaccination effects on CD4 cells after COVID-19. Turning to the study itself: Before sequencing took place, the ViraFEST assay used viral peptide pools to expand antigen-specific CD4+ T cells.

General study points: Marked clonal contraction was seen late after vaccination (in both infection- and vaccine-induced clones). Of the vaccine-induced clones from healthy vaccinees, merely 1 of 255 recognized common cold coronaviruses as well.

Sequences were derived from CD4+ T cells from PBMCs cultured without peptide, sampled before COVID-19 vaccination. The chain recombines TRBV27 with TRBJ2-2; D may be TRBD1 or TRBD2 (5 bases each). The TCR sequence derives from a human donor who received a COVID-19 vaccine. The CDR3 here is CASSPRWGAGGELFF. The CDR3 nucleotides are TGTGCCAGCAGTCCCCGTTGGGGCGCGGGCGGGGAGCTGTTTTTT.